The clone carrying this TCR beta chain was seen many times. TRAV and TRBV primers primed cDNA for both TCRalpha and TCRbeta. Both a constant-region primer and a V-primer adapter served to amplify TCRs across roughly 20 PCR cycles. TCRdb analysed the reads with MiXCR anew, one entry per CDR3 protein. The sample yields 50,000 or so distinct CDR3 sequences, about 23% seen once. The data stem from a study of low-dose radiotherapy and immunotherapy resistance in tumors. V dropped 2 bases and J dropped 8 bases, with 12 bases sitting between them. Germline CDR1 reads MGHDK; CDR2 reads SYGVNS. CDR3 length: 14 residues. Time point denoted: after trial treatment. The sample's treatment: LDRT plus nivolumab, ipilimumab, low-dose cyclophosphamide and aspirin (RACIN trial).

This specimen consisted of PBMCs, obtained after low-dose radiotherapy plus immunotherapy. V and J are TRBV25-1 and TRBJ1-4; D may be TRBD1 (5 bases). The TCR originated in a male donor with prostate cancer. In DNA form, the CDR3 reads TGTGCCAGCAGTGAAGCAGGGTCAGGGGAAAAACTGTTTTTT. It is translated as CASSEAGSGEKLFF.